Listed here are 3 T cell receptor beta chains from one sample, sequenced in a study of PD-L1 blockade in urothelial cancer. Libraries were prepared by immunoSEQ multiplex PCR; TCRdb keeps only in-frame clonotypes and omits some of them. The sample has about 130,000 clones, more than 70% seen once. Time point: peripheral blood 6 weeks after treatment start. The source material was PBMCs, sampled around atezolizumab (anti-PD-L1) treatment. The receptor source for this set is a man aged 45-60 years with urothelial cancer.

The chain carries TRBV5-5 and TRBJ2-2; TRBD1 matches 8 bases. The germline V gene has CDR1 SGHKS and CDR2 YYEKEE (reference sequence). V gave up 7 bases and J gave up 7 bases; unmatched junction bases: 12. The length of the CDR3 is 15 residues. The DNA of the CDR3 is TGTGCCAGCTACCCGACAGGGGTTATGGGCGGGGAGCTGTTTTTT. It specifies CASYPTGVMGGELFF.

There are a few counts of this clone. The rearrangement uses TRBV6-5 and TRBJ1-6; 10 bases are a match to TRBD1. The CDR3 spans 15 residues. Germline assignment: CDR1 MNHEY and CDR2 SVGAGI. The junction had 4 bases not matched to a gene; V was cut back by 2 bases and J by 9 bases. The CDR3 DNA sequence: TGTGCCAGCAGTTACACCGGGACAGGGGCTTCACCCCTCCACTTT. It codes for CASSYTGTGASPLHF.

The V call is TRBV9, the J call TRBJ2-7; TRBD1 agrees at 9 bases. With V trimmed by 3 bases and J by 2 bases, 6 bases remained unmatched. Germline lookup yields CDR1 SGDLS and CDR2 YYNGEE. The CDR3 loop spans 15 amino acids. As DNA, the CDR3 is TGTGCCAGCAGCGCGGGGACAGGGCTTCCCTACGAGCAGTACTTC. Residues: CASSAGTGLPYEQYF.